Following are 22 T cell receptor beta chains from one sample sequenced in a study of cytomegalovirus exposure and HLA in healthy donors. PCR used 60 Vbeta primers and 13 Jbeta primers. Sequencing used immunoSEQ multiplex PCR; TCRdb keeps in-frame clones, though not all of them. The data show 85,000 to 100,000 clones, about 81% seen once. Sequencing input: PBMCs. The receptors were sampled from a middle-aged woman in good health and CMV-seropositive.

The chain joins TRBV7-2 to TRBJ2-2; no clear D. Germline assignment: CDR1 SGHTA and CDR2 FQGNSA. The CDR3 is made up of 16 amino acids. Trimming took off 1 base at V and 6 bases at J, with 15 bases between the two ends. This CDR3 is CASSLDFTVTSGELFF. The DNA of the CDR3 is TGTGCCAGCAGCTTAGACTTCACAGTAACCTCCGGGGAGCTGTTTTTT.

The J gene is TRBJ1-5, the V gene TRBV18, with D perhaps matching TRBD1 (5 bases). The CDR3 length is 15 residues. Germline V gives CDR1 KGHSH, CDR2 LQKENI. V shed 1 base and J shed 1 base, with 8 bases lying between them. CDR3 nucleotides: TGTGCCAGCTCACCACGGGGGAGGAGCAATCAGCCCCAGCATTTT. Its protein is CASSPRGRSNQPQHF.

The chain links TRBV5-4 to TRBJ2-3; TRBD2 might be the D (5 bases). The CDR3 is 15 residues long. Trimming removed 0 bases at V and 2 bases at J, with 10 bases between. Germline values: CDR1 SGHNT, CDR2 YYREEE (reference sequence). CDR3 sequence: CASSLGNGNTDTQYF. The CDR3 bases are TGTGCCAGCAGCTTGGGTAACGGGAACACAGATACGCAGTATTTT.

The chain employs TRBV7-2 and TRBJ2-3, with TRBD2 identical over 9 bases. The length of the CDR3 is 15 residues. Trimming took 8 bases from V and 5 from J; bases not matched to a gene: 11. Germline values: CDR1 SGHTA, CDR2 FQGNSA. CDR3: CASGGVAGARDTQYF. Written as DNA, the CDR3 is TGTGCCAGCGGCGGGGTAGCGGGAGCAAGAGATACGCAGTATTTT.

The CDR3 coding sequence is TGTGCCAGCAGCCATGGGACTAGCACAGATACGCAGTATTTT. Amino acid sequence: CASSHGTSTDTQYF. V usage is TRBV14 and J usage is TRBJ2-3; possibly TRBD2 for D (6 bases). The CDR3 is 14 residues long. Per germline, CDR1 SGHDN and CDR2 FVKESK. Trimming removed 3 bases from V and 0 bases from J, with 7 bases in between.

J is TRBJ2-3 and V is TRBV10-2; 10 bases map to TRBD2. J was trimmed by 6 bases and V by 10 bases; bases with no gene match: 10. This CDR3 is built from 14 residues. Per germline, CDR1 WSHSY and CDR2 SAAADI. The CDR3 is CATRLAGDPDTQYF. The CDR3 region has the DNA TGCGCCACCCGTCTAGCGGGAGATCCGGATACGCAGTATTTT.

This clone was recorded a few times. The chain has TRBV6-5 and TRBJ1-1, with TRBD1 as a possible D gene (6 bases). The CDR3 sequence is 15 residues long. Looked up from germline, CDR1 is MNHEY and CDR2 is SVGAGI. Trimming took off 5 bases at V and 4 bases at J, with 17 bases between the two ends. The CDR3 DNA reads as TGTGCCAGCAGTAAGGAATACAGGGCGGCCACTGAAGCTTTCTTT. It translates to CASSKEYRAATEAFF.

The chain couples TRBV11-1 to TRBJ2-2; TRBD2 aligns across 12 bases. The CDR3 totals 16 residues. Germline V gene sequence: CDR1 SGHAT, CDR2 FQDESV (reference sequence). J gave up 6 bases and V 5 bases, and 7 bases lay outside the gene matches. The CDR3 sequence: CASSLTSGSQAGELFF. The CDR3 nucleotides are TGTGCCAGCAGCCTGACTAGCGGGAGTCAAGCCGGGGAGCTGTTTTTT. The full variable domain, completed using reference TRBV11-1 and TRBJ2-2, is EAEVAQSPRYKITEKSQAVAFWCDPISGHATLYWYRQILGQGPELLVQFQDESVVDDSQLPKDRFSAERLKGVDSTLKIQPAELGDSAMYLCASSLTSGSQAGELFFGEGSRLTVL.

The chain carries TRBV4-1 and TRBJ2-3; 10 bases map to TRBD1. The V segment lost 1 base and the J segment 6 bases; nucleotides outside the gene matches: 4. Germline lookup yields CDR1 MGHRA and CDR2 YSYEKL. The CDR3 covers 15 residues. In DNA, the CDR3 is TGCGCCAGCAGCCAAGGACAGGGGGCCTGGGATACGCAGTATTTT. Translating it yields CASSQGQGAWDTQYF.

The chain combines TRBV4-2 with TRBJ2-3, with TRBD2 identical over 7 bases. Germline loops: CDR1 LGHNA, CDR2 YNFKEQ. V shed 0 bases, J shed 3 bases, and the junction held 9 bases outside the gene matches. The CDR3 runs to 17 residues. CDR3 loop: CASSQDPSGGGTDTQYF. Written as DNA, the CDR3 is TGTGCCAGCAGCCAAGATCCGTCGGGGGGAGGAACAGATACGCAGTATTTT.

This clone is a singleton in its sample. This chain links TRBV4-1 with TRBJ2-3; TRBD1 matches 10 bases. J was trimmed by 4 bases and V by 2 bases; bases with no gene match: 3. The CDR3 has 15 amino acids. Germline CDR1 MGHRA, CDR2 YSYEKL. CDR3 coding DNA: TGCGCCAGCAGCCAAACCGGGACAGGGGCAGATACGCAGTATTTT. This encodes CASSQTGTGADTQYF.

The chain recombines TRBV7-8 with TRBJ1-3; D is undetermined. The V end was cut by 2 bases, the J end by 3 bases, with 8 bases between. The CDR3 is 14 amino acids. Germline CDR1 SGHVS, CDR2 FQNEAQ. The CDR3 loop reads CASSLNPGGNTIYF. The CDR3 bases are TGTGCCAGCAGCTTAAATCCGGGTGGAAACACCATATATTTT.

DNA of the CDR3: TGCGCCAGCAGCTTGGCAGCGGGAGTAACAGATACGCAGTATTTT. Translated, it gives CASSLAAGVTDTQYF. This chain links TRBV5-1 with TRBJ2-3; TRBD2 matches 8 bases. The CDR3 has 15 residues. From germline, CDR1 is SGHRS and CDR2 YFSETQ. V trimming: 0 bases; J trimming: 3 bases; junction bases outside the gene matches: 3.

V gene TRBV30 combines with J gene TRBJ2-7, with 10 bases identical to TRBD1. CDR1 is GTSNPN and CDR2 is SVGIG in the germline V gene (reference sequence). Trimming removed 2 bases from V and 4 bases from J; junction bases left unmatched: 5. This CDR3 contains 14 residues. The CDR3 loop is CAWSKWDRGYEQYF. DNA for the CDR3: TGTGCCTGGAGTAAGTGGGACAGGGGATACGAGCAGTACTTC.

This clone was detected once. This chain connects TRBV2 to TRBJ1-1; 7 nucleotides match TRBD1. CDR3 size: 16 residues. The V and J ends lost 1 base and 1 base, in that order; junction bases with no gene match: 6. From germline, CDR1 is SNHLY and CDR2 FYNNEI. The CDR3 reads CASSEVGRGTNTEAFF. Written as DNA, the CDR3 is TGTGCCAGCAGTGAAGTAGGCAGGGGGACGAACACTGAAGCTTTCTTT. Variable domain in full (rest from reference TRBV2 and TRBJ1-1): EPEVTQTPSHQVTQMGQEVILRCVPISNHLYFYWYRQILGQKVEFLVSFYNNEISEKSEIFDDQFSVERPDGSNFTLKIRSTKLEDSAMYFCASSEVGRGTNTEAFFGQGTRLTVV.

This clone was observed a few times. This chain links TRBV5-1 with TRBJ1-1; the match to TRBD1 covers 8 bases. CDR1 and CDR2 from the germline V gene are SGHRS and YFSETQ. The CDR3 covers 14 residues. V was clipped by 5 bases and J by 3 bases; unmatched bases: 6. The CDR3 DNA reads TGCGCCAGCAGACTGACAGGGGATGACACTGAAGCTTTCTTT. It translates to CASRLTGDDTEAFF.

The rearrangement joins TRBV19 to TRBJ1-1, with D unresolved. V was pared by 0 bases and J by 1 base, with 6 bases between. The CDR3 sequence is 14 residues long. The germline V gene has CDR1 LNHDA and CDR2 SQIVND (reference sequence). The CDR3 sequence: CASSIDRKNTEAFF. In nucleotides, the CDR3 is TGTGCCAGTAGTATAGACAGGAAGAACACTGAAGCTTTCTTT.

This chain links TRBV6-1 with TRBJ2-5; TRBD2 matches 11 bases. Germline CDR1 MNHNS, CDR2 SASEGT. CDR3 length: 15 residues. Germline trimming cut 2 bases from V and 3 bases from J; bases unmatched to any gene: 2. The CDR3 DNA reads TGTGCCAGCAGTGAATGGGGACTAGCGGAAGAGACCCAGTACTTC. Translating it yields CASSEWGLAEETQYF.

V and J are TRBV30 and TRBJ2-1; 8 nucleotides agree with TRBD2. CDR3 size: 15 residues. Trimming cost V 5 bases and J 10 bases; bases outside gene matches: 16. CDR1 is GTSNPN, CDR2 SVGIG, per germline (reference sequence). The CDR3 is CAWGGGSGTWGEQFF. The CDR3 DNA reads as TGTGCCTGGGGGGGAGGTAGCGGGACCTGGGGGGAGCAGTTCTTC.

CDR3 protein: CASSQERGGAYEQYF. The DNA for the CDR3 is TGCGCCAGCAGCCAAGAGCGAGGGGGGGCGTACGAGCAGTACTTC. This chain connects TRBV4-1 to TRBJ2-5, with D perhaps matching TRBD2 (7 bases). TRBJ2-7 explains the end of the DNA better; the J call may be wrong. This CDR3 comprises 15 residues. Germline V gene lookup returns CDR1 MGHRA and CDR2 YSYEKL.

The chain has TRBV7-9 and TRBJ2-7; 10 bases are a match to TRBD1. Looked up from germline, CDR1 is SEHNR and CDR2 is FQNEAQ (reference sequence). V lost 5 bases, J lost 3 bases, and 7 bases stayed unmatched. This CDR3 spans 15 amino acids. CDR3 DNA sequence: TGTGCCAGCAGCCCGGGACAGGGGATACGCTACGAGCAGTACTTC. Its protein product is CASSPGQGIRYEQYF.

J is TRBJ2-7 and V is TRBV19, with 7 bases aligning to TRBD2. V shed 5 bases, J shed 2 bases, and the junction held 6 bases outside the gene matches. This CDR3 has 14 amino acids. Germline CDR1 is LNHDA and CDR2 is SQIVND (reference sequence). CDR3 sequence (DNA): TGTGCCAGTAGTTCCTCACGGGGGGCCTACGAGCAGTACTTC. Amino acid sequence: CASSSSRGAYEQYF. Full variable domain (outside the CDR3, taken from reference TRBV19 and TRBJ2-7): DGGITQSPKYLFRKEGQNVTLSCEQNLNHDAMYWYRQDPGQGLRLIYYSQIVNDFQKGDIAEGYSVSREKKESFPLTVTSAQKNPTAFYLCASSSSRGAYEQYFGPGTRLTVT.